The 6 T cell receptor beta chains reported below all come from one sample, sequenced in a study of patients and donors after allogeneic stem cell transplantation. TCRdb recomputed calls from the RT-PCR reads with MiXCR, one row per CDR3 protein. The data hold under 200,000 distinct CDR3 sequences, with approximately 28% observed a single time. Sequencing was carried out using blood, either unsorted or a sorted T cell fraction (not recorded which). Every receptor here comes from a human donor who was either an allogeneic HSCT recipient or a stem cell or donor lymphocyte infusion donor (not recorded which). It is not recorded whose cells these are; they may come from a transplant donor.

A few counts support this clonotype. The gene calls are TRBV12-3 or TRBV12-4 and TRBJ1-5, with D hard to call. This CDR3 contains 12 residues. Trimming took 8 bases from V and 5 from J, leaving 10 bases between them. In DNA, the CDR3 is TGTGCCAGCCGAGACCGCTATCAGCCCCAGCATTTT. This encodes CASRDRYQPQHF.

V is TRBV20-1 and J is TRBJ1-5; D not resolved. The CDR3 is made up of 13 amino acids. Trimming took 3 bases from V and 6 from J, leaving 12 bases between them. Germline V gives CDR1 DFQATT, CDR2 SNEGSKA (reference sequence). CDR3 amino acids: CSASGRATQPQHF. In DNA, the CDR3 is TGCAGTGCTAGTGGTCGGGCTACTCAGCCCCAGCATTTT.

At least ten counts were recorded for this clonotype. The rearrangement uses TRBV5-1 and TRBJ1-1; D unresolved. Trimming removed 5 bases at V and 7 bases at J, with 9 bases between. The CDR3 runs to 11 residues. The germline CDR1 and CDR2 sequences are SGHRS and YFSETQ. This CDR3 reads CASRLLLEAFF. The CDR3 bases are TGCGCCAGCAGACTATTACTTGAAGCTTTCTTT.

A few counts support this clonotype. The chain recombines TRBV3-1 with TRBJ2-2; the D is unclear. CDR1 and CDR2 from the germline V gene are LGHDT and YNNKEL (reference sequence). The V gene lost 1 base and the J gene lost 6 bases, with 3 bases spanning the gap. There are 12 residues in the CDR3. The CDR3 loop reads CASSQVAGELFF. CDR3 nucleotides: TGTGCCAGCAGCCAAGTAGCCGGGGAGCTGTTTTTT.

V gene TRBV2 combines with J gene TRBJ1-1; possibly TRBD1 for D (5 bases). Trimming cost V 3 bases and J 1 base, with 9 bases left between them. Germline V gene data show CDR1 as SNHLY and CDR2 as FYNNEI. This CDR3 is built from 14 residues. The CDR3 loop reads CASSEAGQNTEAFF. The DNA of the CDR3 is TGTGCCAGCAGTGAGGCAGGGCAGAACACTGAAGCTTTCTTT.

This clonotype came up many times. V gene TRBV28 combines with J gene TRBJ1-5, with 7 bases lining up with TRBD1. CDR3 length: 14 residues. The V gene's germline CDR1 is MDHEN and CDR2 SYDVKM. The trim removed 9 bases at V and 3 bases at J, leaving 8 bases unmatched. The CDR3 is CASTPGQLNQPQHF. The DNA of the CDR3 is TGTGCCAGTACCCCGGGACAGCTCAATCAGCCCCAGCATTTT.